The clone carrying this T cell receptor (beta chain) was recorded many times. TCRdb reprocessed the 5' RACE reads via MiXCR and lists one record per CDR3 protein. The sample includes tens of thousands of distinct CDR3 sequences, 2% to 3% of them seen just once. This entry comes from a study of neurological immune-mediated disorders. The CDR3 consists of 19 residues. Trimming took 0 bases from V and 0 from J, leaving 21 bases between them. From germline, CDR1 is DFQATT and CDR2 SNEGSKA (reference sequence). V and J are TRBV20-1 and TRBJ1-3; D remains ambiguous. The clonotype comes from a middle-aged man with multiple sclerosis. The sample was PBMCs. DNA of the CDR3: TGCAGTGCTAGAGATCCCCTACGAAACGCTGATCCCTCTGGAAACACCATATATTTT. Translation: CSARDPLRNADPSGNTIYF.